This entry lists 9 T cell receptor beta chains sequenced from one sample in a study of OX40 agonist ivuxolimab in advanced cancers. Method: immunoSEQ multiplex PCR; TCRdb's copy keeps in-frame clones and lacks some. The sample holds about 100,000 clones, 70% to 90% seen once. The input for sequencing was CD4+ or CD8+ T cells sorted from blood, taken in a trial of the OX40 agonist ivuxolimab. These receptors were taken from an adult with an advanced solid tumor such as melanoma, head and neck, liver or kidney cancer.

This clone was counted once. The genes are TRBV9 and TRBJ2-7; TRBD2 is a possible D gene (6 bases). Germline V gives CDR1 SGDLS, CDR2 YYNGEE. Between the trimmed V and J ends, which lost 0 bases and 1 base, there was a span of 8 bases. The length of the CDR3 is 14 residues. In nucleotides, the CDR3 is TGTGCCAGCAGCGTAGGGGGGGAATCCTACGAGCAGTACTTC. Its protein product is CASSVGGESYEQYF.

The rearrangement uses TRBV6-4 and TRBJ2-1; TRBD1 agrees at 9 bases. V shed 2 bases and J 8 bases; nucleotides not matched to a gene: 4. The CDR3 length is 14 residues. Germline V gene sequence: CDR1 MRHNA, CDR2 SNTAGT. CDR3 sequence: CASSDRDRAHEQFF. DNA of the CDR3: TGTGCCAGCAGTGACCGGGACAGGGCGCATGAGCAGTTCTTC.

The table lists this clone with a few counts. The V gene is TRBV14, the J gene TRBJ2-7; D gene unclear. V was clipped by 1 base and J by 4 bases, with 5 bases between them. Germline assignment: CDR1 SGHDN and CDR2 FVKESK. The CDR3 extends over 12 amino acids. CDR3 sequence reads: CASSQVKYEQYF. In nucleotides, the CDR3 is TGTGCCAGCAGCCAAGTTAAATACGAGCAGTACTTC.

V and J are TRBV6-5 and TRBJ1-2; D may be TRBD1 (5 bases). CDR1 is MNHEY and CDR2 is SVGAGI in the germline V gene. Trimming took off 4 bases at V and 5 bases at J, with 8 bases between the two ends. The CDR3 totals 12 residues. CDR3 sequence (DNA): TGTGCCAGCAGTTTTAGGGGATATGGCTACACCTTC. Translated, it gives CASSFRGYGYTF.

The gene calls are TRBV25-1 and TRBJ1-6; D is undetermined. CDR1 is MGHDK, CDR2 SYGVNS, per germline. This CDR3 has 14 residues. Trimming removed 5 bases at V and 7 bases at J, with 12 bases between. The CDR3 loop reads CASSTPGHNSPLHF. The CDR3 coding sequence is TGTGCCAGCAGTACTCCGGGCCACAATTCACCCCTCCACTTT. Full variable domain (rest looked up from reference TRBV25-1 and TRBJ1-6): EADIYQTPRYLVIGTGKKITLECSQTMGHDKMYWYQQDPGMELHLIHYSYGVNSTEKGDLSSESTVSRIRTEHFPLTLESARPSHTSQYLCASSTPGHNSPLHFGNGTRLTVT.

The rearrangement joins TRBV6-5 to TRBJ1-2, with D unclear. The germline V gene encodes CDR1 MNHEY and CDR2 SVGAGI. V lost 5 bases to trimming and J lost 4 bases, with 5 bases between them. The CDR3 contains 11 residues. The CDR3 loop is CASSDLYGYTF. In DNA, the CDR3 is TGTGCCAGCAGTGACCTCTATGGCTACACCTTC.

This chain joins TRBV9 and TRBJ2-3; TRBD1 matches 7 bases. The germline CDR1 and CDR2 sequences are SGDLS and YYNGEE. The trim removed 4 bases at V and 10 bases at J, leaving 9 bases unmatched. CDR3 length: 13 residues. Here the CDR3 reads CASSPSPTGSQYF. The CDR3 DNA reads TGTGCCAGCAGCCCTAGCCCGACAGGGTCGCAGTATTTT.

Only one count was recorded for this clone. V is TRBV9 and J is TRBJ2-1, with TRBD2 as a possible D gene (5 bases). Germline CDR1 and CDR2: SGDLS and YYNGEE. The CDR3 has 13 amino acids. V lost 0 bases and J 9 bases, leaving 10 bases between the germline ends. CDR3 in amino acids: CASSVVPSFEQFF. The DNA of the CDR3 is TGTGCCAGCAGCGTAGTCCCTAGCTTTGAGCAGTTCTTC.

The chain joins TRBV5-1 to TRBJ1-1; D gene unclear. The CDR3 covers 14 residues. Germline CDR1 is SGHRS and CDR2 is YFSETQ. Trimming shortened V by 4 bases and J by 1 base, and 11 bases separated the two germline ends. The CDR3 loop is CASSRMWGNTEAFF. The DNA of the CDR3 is TGCGCCAGCAGCCGCATGTGGGGGAACACTGAAGCTTTCTTT. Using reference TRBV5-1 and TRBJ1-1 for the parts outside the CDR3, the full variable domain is KAGVTQTPRYLIKTRGQQVTLSCSPISGHRSVSWYQQTPGQGLQFLFEYFSETQRNKGNFPGRFSGRQFSNSRSEMNVSTLELGDSALYLCASSRMWGNTEAFFGQGTRLTVV.